These 8 T cell receptor beta chains originate from one sample sequenced in a study of T cell repertoires in cytomegalovirus infection. One entry per CDR3 protein results from TCRdb running MiXCR on the reads. Seen here are 290,000 or so distinct CDR3 sequences, roughly 24% observed once, and the top ten hold roughly 13%. The sequencing sample was made of PBMCs. The receptors come from a human donor in good health (CMV status not recorded). Some clones in this sample may be carry-over from other donors' samples.

This clonotype was observed many times. This sequence joins TRBV7-9 and TRBJ2-1; no definite D call. V was clipped by 1 base and J by 5 bases, with 15 bases between them. Germline V lookup: CDR1 SEHNR, CDR2 FQNEAQ (reference sequence). The CDR3 extends over 16 amino acids. Written as DNA, the CDR3 is TGTGCCAGCAGCTTAGAGGACCCGCTGTCCCACAATGAGCAGTTCTTC. Translation: CASSLEDPLSHNEQFF.

The V and J genes are TRBV28 and TRBJ2-7; D may be TRBD1 or TRBD2 (6 bases each). V dropped 6 bases and J dropped 3 bases, with 12 bases sitting between them. Germline V gene data show CDR1 as MDHEN and CDR2 as SYDVKM. There are 13 residues in the CDR3. CDR3 sequence reads: CASRRGTSYEQYF. The CDR3 bases are TGTGCCAGCAGACGCGGGACAAGCTACGAGCAGTACTTC.

In its sample, this clonotype was seen a few times. The gene calls are TRBV7-6 and TRBJ2-4; 12 bases are a match to TRBD2. Germline values: CDR1 SGHVS, CDR2 FNYEAQ. The CDR3 totals 21 residues. V was clipped by 1 base and J by 0 bases; unmatched bases: 13. This CDR3 is CASSLGSASGRAYGAKNIQYF. The CDR3, as DNA: TGTGCCAGCAGCTTAGGCTCCGCTAGCGGGAGGGCCTATGGAGCCAAAAACATTCAGTACTTC.

The chain uses TRBV20-1 and TRBJ2-1, with 11 nucleotides matching TRBD2. Per the germline V gene, CDR1 is DFQATT and CDR2 is SNEGSKA (reference sequence). This CDR3 comprises 15 residues. V shed 6 bases and J 4 bases; nucleotides not matched to a gene: 8. Written as DNA, the CDR3 is TGCAGTGCCAAATCCTTAGCGGGAGGGTACAATGAGCAGTTCTTC. Protein sequence: CSAKSLAGGYNEQFF.

This clonotype was seen more than once but under ten times. This chain uses TRBV10-1 with TRBJ1-1, with TRBD1 as a possible D gene (5 bases). The CDR3 is made up of 14 amino acids. The germline V and J ends were trimmed by 6 bases and 7 bases, with 18 bases remaining between them. In germline, CDR1 is WNHNN, CDR2 SYGVQD (reference sequence). This chain's CDR3 is CASSADRGAREAFF. CDR3 bases: TGCGCCAGCAGCGCAGATAGGGGAGCTCGTGAAGCTTTCTTT.

Many counts were recorded for this clonotype. The rearrangement links TRBV6-2 or TRBV6-3 to TRBJ2-7; D not certain. This CDR3 has 14 residues. Germline V gene sequence: CDR1 MNHEY, CDR2 SVGEGT. Trimming removed 2 bases at V and 0 bases at J, with 8 bases between. CDR3 coding DNA: TGTGCCAGCAGTTACCCCACGTTCTCCTACGAGCAGTACTTC. This encodes CASSYPTFSYEQYF.

This clonotype has only a few counts. The rearrangement joins TRBV5-6 to TRBJ2-1; the D gene could be TRBD1 or TRBD2 (6 bases each). The CDR3 has 15 amino acids. CDR1 is SGHDT and CDR2 is YYEEEE in the germline V gene. Trimming removed 2 bases from V and 1 base from J, with 10 bases in between. This CDR3 is CASSFRGGSYNEQFF. The CDR3 DNA is TGTGCCAGCAGCTTTAGAGGGGGGTCCTACAATGAGCAGTTCTTC.

This clonotype was counted only a few times. The chain uses TRBV12-3 or TRBV12-4 and TRBJ2-2; TRBD1 might be the D (6 bases). This CDR3 is built from 13 residues. Between the trimmed V and J ends, which lost 6 bases and 6 bases, there was a span of 11 bases. In DNA form, the CDR3 reads TGTGCCAGCAGGCGGACAGTTTCCGGGGAGCTGTTTTTT. Translating it yields CASRRTVSGELFF.